These 22 T cell receptor beta chains share one sample of origin, sequenced in a study of long-term antiretroviral therapy in people with HIV. This was the immunoSEQ v3.0 assay at survey level. The data were produced by immunoSEQ multiplex PCR, yet TCRdb's version contains in-frame clones alone and is incomplete. The sample lists 20,000 to 25,000 clones; 79% were seen once. Sequenced here: unsorted PBMCs, sampled 4.1 years after starting antiretroviral therapy. The receptors here all came from a woman aged 40 to 50 with HIV.

V and J are TRBV4-2 and TRBJ2-7; 10 nucleotides align to TRBD1. V lost 4 bases and J lost 2; bases outside the gene matches: 14. Germline CDR1 reads LGHNA; CDR2 reads YNFKEQ. The CDR3 extends over 18 amino acids. The CDR3 here is CASSLGQGGSGAPYEQYF. The CDR3 DNA is TGTGCCAGCAGCCTAGGACAGGGGGGCTCTGGGGCTCCCTACGAGCAGTACTTC.

The chain joins TRBV6-1 to TRBJ1-1; TRBD1 matches 7 bases. Germline V CDR1 and CDR2: MNHNS, SASEGT. This CDR3 comprises 15 residues. J gave up 6 bases and V 6 bases, and 13 bases lay outside the gene matches. The CDR3 nucleotides read TGTGCCAGCAGAGACTTGGGACAGCCATTGCCTGAAGCTTTCTTT. As protein: CASRDLGQPLPEAFF.

This clone was detected only a few times. The J gene is TRBJ1-2, the V gene TRBV7-9, with D possibly being TRBD1 (5 bases). The V gene's germline CDR1 is SEHNR and CDR2 FQNEAQ (reference sequence). The V gene lost 3 bases and the J gene lost 8 bases, with 10 bases spanning the gap. The CDR3 is made up of 12 amino acids. CDR3 loop: CASSLTAGGYTF. CDR3 DNA sequence: TGTGCCAGCAGCTTGACAGCGGGCGGCTACACCTTC.

The chain recombines TRBV4-3 with TRBJ2-7; D remains ambiguous. The CDR3 is 15 residues long. V was cut by 0 bases and J by 4 bases, with 13 bases left in between. Germline V gives CDR1 LGHNA, CDR2 YSLEER. The CDR3 nucleotides read TGCGCCAGCAGCCAAGATCTCGATGTAGAGTACGAGCAGTACTTC. Protein product: CASSQDLDVEYEQYF.

The chain is built from TRBV2 and TRBJ2-7; 9 positions match TRBD1. Germline CDR1 SNHLY, CDR2 FYNNEI. The CDR3 length is 19 residues. V lost 3 bases to trimming and J lost 5 bases; unmatched junction nucleotides: 20. The CDR3 sequence is CASSDFEGQGLIDLDEQYF. The CDR3 nucleotides are TGTGCCAGCAGTGATTTCGAGGGACAGGGTCTTATTGACTTGGACGAGCAGTACTTC.

The chain is built from TRBV19 and TRBJ2-2; 8 nucleotides line up with TRBD1. V lost 5 bases to trimming and J lost 5 bases; unmatched junction nucleotides: 16. The germline V gene has CDR1 LNHDA and CDR2 SQIVND (reference sequence). This CDR3 comprises 18 residues. This CDR3 is CASSANLRGQGATGELFF. CDR3 nucleotides: TGTGCCAGTAGTGCTAACCTCAGGGGGCAAGGGGCAACCGGGGAGCTGTTTTTT.

This chain connects TRBV7-2 to TRBJ2-7; D call uncertain. The germline V and J ends were trimmed by 3 bases and 2 bases, with 11 bases remaining between them. The CDR3 is 14 amino acids. Germline CDR1 is SGHTA and CDR2 is FQGNSA. The DNA of the CDR3 is TGTGCCAGCAGCTTTCAAGGCGGAACCTACGAGCAGTACTTC. The encoded protein is CASSFQGGTYEQYF.

The chain joins TRBV9 to TRBJ2-1; D remains ambiguous. Between the trimmed V and J ends, which lost 3 bases and 7 bases, there was a span of 5 bases. This CDR3 region has 11 residues. Germline V lookup: CDR1 SGDLS, CDR2 YYNGEE. CDR3 in amino acids: CASSAANEQFF. The CDR3 coding sequence is TGTGCCAGCAGCGCCGCTAATGAGCAGTTCTTC.

J is TRBJ2-1 and V is TRBV7-9; TRBD2 aligns across 8 bases. Germline V CDR1 and CDR2: SEHNR, FQNEAQ (reference sequence). V lost 5 bases and J lost 6; bases outside the gene matches: 3. This CDR3 has 13 amino acids. CDR3 sequence: CASSPGTSNEQFF. The CDR3 DNA reads TGTGCCAGCAGCCCCGGGACTAGCAATGAGCAGTTCTTC.

The V call is TRBV5-1, the J call TRBJ2-1, with D hard to call. V lost 0 bases, J lost 2 bases, and 3 bases lay in between. Germline V gives CDR1 SGHRS, CDR2 YFSETQ. This CDR3 spans 13 amino acids. The CDR3 DNA reads TGCGCCAGCAGCTTGGAGACCTACAATGAGCAGTTCTTC. Translation gives CASSLETYNEQFF.

CDR3 in DNA: TGTGCCAGCAGCGAGGGGGACGCCTACAATGAGCAGTTCTTC. It encodes CASSEGDAYNEQFF. This chain joins TRBV9 and TRBJ2-1, with D maybe TRBD1 (6 bases). Germline V CDR1 and CDR2: SGDLS, YYNGEE. V shed 3 bases and J shed 2 bases, with 9 bases lying between them. This CDR3 region has 14 residues.

The chain carries TRBV21-1 and TRBJ1-5; TRBD1, the D gene given by the table, was not confirmed from the DNA. TRBV21-1 is flagged as a pseudogene. The CDR3 sequence is 16 residues long. The CDR3 bases are TGTGCCAGCGCAGAACTCGGACAGGGGGCTGATCAGCCCCAGCATTTT. It encodes CASAELGQGADQPQHF.

V gene TRBV30 combines with J gene TRBJ1-1; D is possibly TRBD1 (5 bases). The CDR3 runs to 12 residues. Germline V CDR1 and CDR2: GTSNPN, SVGIG (reference sequence). Trimming pared 6 bases from V and 2 bases from J, leaving 10 bases between. The CDR3 protein is CACDRINTEAFF. Written as DNA, the CDR3 is TGTGCCTGTGACAGAATAAACACTGAAGCTTTCTTT.

This chain joins TRBV7-9 and TRBJ2-1, with D possibly being TRBD1 (5 bases). The germline gives CDR1 SEHNR, CDR2 FQNEAQ (reference sequence). V was trimmed by 1 base and J by 4 bases, leaving 11 bases between them. This CDR3 comprises 15 residues. The CDR3 region has the DNA TGTGCCAGCAGCTTAGTTTTGCCAGGGTACAATGAGCAGTTCTTC. This sequence encodes CASSLVLPGYNEQFF. Together with reference TRBV7-9 and TRBJ2-1, the CDR3 gives the full variable domain: DTGVSQNPRHKITKRGQNVTFRCDPISEHNRLYWYRQTLGQGPEFLTYFQNEAQLEKSRLLSDRFSAERPKGSFSTLEIQRTEQGDSAMYLCASSLVLPGYNEQFFGPGTRLTVL.

By sample share, this clone is medium-sized. This chain joins TRBV9 and TRBJ1-1, with TRBD1 as a possible D gene (5 bases). This CDR3 contains 14 residues. V was shortened by 3 bases and J by 6 bases, with 15 bases between the two germline ends. Germline V gene data show CDR1 as SGDLS and CDR2 as YYNGEE. The CDR3 DNA reads TGTGCCAGCAGCGGAGGGGCAGACAGTGCTGAAGCTTTCTTT. Its translation is CASSGGADSAEAFF.

The chain joins TRBV11-2 to TRBJ2-7; TRBD2 matches at 7 bases. This CDR3 comprises 15 residues. CDR1 and CDR2 (germline): SGHAT, FQNNGV. Trimming at V came to 1 base and at J to 0 bases, leaving 3 bases not matched to a gene. The CDR3 DNA is TGTGCCAGCAGCTTAGGCGGGAGTACCTCCTACGAGCAGTACTTC. Protein: CASSLGGSTSYEQYF. The variable domain in full, with the rest retrieved from reference TRBV11-2 and TRBJ2-7, is EAGVAQSPRYKIIEKRQSVAFWCNPISGHATLYWYQQILGQGPKLLIQFQNNGVVDDSQLPKDRFSAERLKGVDSTLKIQPAKLEDSAVYLCASSLGGSTSYEQYFGPGTRLTVT.

The chain is built from TRBV30 and TRBJ2-1; D perhaps matches TRBD2 (7 bases). The length of the CDR3 is 13 residues. From germline, CDR1 is GTSNPN and CDR2 SVGIG (reference sequence). With 1 base removed from V and 6 bases from J, the gap between germline ends came to 10 bases. The CDR3 sequence is CAWSEGGGNEQFF. CDR3 nucleotides: TGTGCCTGGAGTGAGGGGGGGGGCAATGAGCAGTTCTTC.

The chain couples TRBV5-1 to TRBJ1-1; TRBD1 is a possible D gene (6 bases). Germline CDR1 is SGHRS and CDR2 is YFSETQ. The CDR3 runs 14 residues. V was clipped by 7 bases and J by 1 base, with 14 bases between them. CDR3 coding DNA: TGCGCCAGCGGCCTACAGACAGGGAACACTGAAGCTTTCTTT. As protein: CASGLQTGNTEAFF.

This chain connects TRBV19 to TRBJ1-2; 9 bases fit TRBD1. V trimming: 5 bases; J trimming: 7 bases; junction bases outside the gene matches: 8. CDR3 length: 14 amino acids. Germline V gene lookup returns CDR1 LNHDA and CDR2 SQIVND (reference sequence). CDR3 bases: TGTGCCAGTAGTTTCCGGGGACAGGGAGGTGGCTACACCTTC. Translating gives CASSFRGQGGGYTF.

The chain couples TRBV10-3 to TRBJ1-1; D not certain. This CDR3 comprises 12 residues. CDR1 is ENHRY, CDR2 SYGVKD, per germline. Deletions cut 4 bases from V and 3 bases from J, with 6 bases between. The CDR3 here is CAISATDTEAFF. In nucleotides, the CDR3 is TGTGCCATCAGTGCCACAGACACTGAAGCTTTCTTT.

The chain combines TRBV20-1 with TRBJ1-1; no reliable D call. V was shortened by 2 bases and J by 8 bases, with 6 bases between the two germline ends. CDR1 and CDR2 from the germline V gene are DFQATT and SNEGSKA (reference sequence). This CDR3 has 10 amino acids. The CDR3 nucleotides read TGCAGTGCTAGAATCCACGAAGCTTTCTTT. Translated: CSARIHEAFF.

The chain is built from TRBV6-5 and TRBJ1-1; 8 bases map to TRBD1. The CDR3 length is 13 residues. The V gene end was trimmed by 6 bases and the J gene end by 8 bases; junction bases not matched to a gene: 8. CDR1 is MNHEY and CDR2 is SVGAGI in the germline V gene. The CDR3 is CASSRTGTPEAFF. In DNA, the CDR3 is TGTGCCAGCAGCCGGACAGGGACACCGGAAGCTTTCTTT.